These 11 T cell receptor beta chains were sequenced from one sample in a study of blood T cell repertoires in COVID-19. This table comes from immunoSEQ multiplex PCR, and its TCRdb copy is limited to in-frame clones, with some not included. The sample shows about 45,000 clones, more than 90% of them seen only once. The sample consisted of peripheral blood. Receptors were obtained from a man aged 50 to 59 with COVID-19, enrolled during active disease.

The chain joins TRBV9 to TRBJ2-7; maybe TRBD2 (6 bases). The V end lost 2 bases, the J end lost 1 base, and 13 bases lay between the germline ends. Germline CDR1 is SGDLS and CDR2 is YYNGEE. This CDR3 has 15 residues. The CDR3 loop is CASSVGGTVSYEQYF. The CDR3 nucleotides read TGTGCCAGCAGCGTCGGAGGGACTGTTTCCTACGAGCAGTACTTC.

This clone was counted a single time. This sequence joins TRBV10-3 and TRBJ1-1; D remains ambiguous. V was cut by 3 bases and J by 1 base, with 9 bases left in between. Germline-derived CDR1 and CDR2 are ENHRY and SYGVKD. This CDR3 spans 14 amino acids. CDR3: CAISEGGGNTEAFF. The CDR3 DNA sequence: TGTGCCATCAGTGAAGGTGGAGGGAACACTGAAGCTTTCTTT.

V is TRBV28 and J is TRBJ2-2; 15 nucleotides align to TRBD2. The CDR3 is 21 amino acids. Germline V gives CDR1 MDHEN, CDR2 SYDVKM. V trimming: 3 bases; J trimming: 1 base; junction bases outside the gene matches: 12. CDR3 sequence: CASSFYFGTSGRPQNTGELFF. The CDR3 nucleotides are TGTGCCAGCAGTTTCTATTTCGGGACTAGCGGGAGGCCGCAGAACACCGGGGAGCTGTTTTTT.

The chain recombines TRBV7-2 with TRBJ2-3; TRBD2 agrees at 10 bases. The CDR3 covers 16 residues. The junction had 11 bases not matched to a gene; V was cut back by 7 bases and J by 4 bases. Germline CDR1 is SGHTA and CDR2 is FQGNSA. In nucleotides, the CDR3 is TGTGCCAGCACCCCAGGGGCTAGCGGGAGCGCAGATACGCAGTATTTT. This gives the protein CASTPGASGSADTQYF.

The chain uses TRBV7-8 and TRBJ1-1; D is unclear. Germline values: CDR1 SGHVS, CDR2 FQNEAQ. V lost 4 bases and J lost 5, with 14 bases in between. The CDR3 covers 14 residues. CDR3 DNA sequence: TGTGCCAGCAGCTCCCAATCGAGCCTAACTGAAGCTTTCTTT. Protein product: CASSSQSSLTEAFF.

The DNA of the CDR3 is TGTGCCAGCAGTCCTGGTGACAGAGAAGCTTTCTTT. Its protein is CASSPGDREAFF. The chain couples TRBV28 to TRBJ1-1, with a weak D call TRBD1 (5 bases). The CDR3 has 12 amino acids. Germline V lookup: CDR1 MDHEN, CDR2 SYDVKM. Trimming took 5 bases from V and 8 from J, leaving 12 bases between them.

The chain employs TRBV12-5 and TRBJ2-7, with 11 positions matching TRBD1. This CDR3 spans 16 amino acids. CDR1 is LGHNT, CDR2 FRNRAP, per germline. The junction had 3 bases not matched to a gene; V was cut back by 0 bases and J by 2 bases. This chain's CDR3 is CASGLVPGQGAYEQYF. In DNA, the CDR3 is TGTGCTAGTGGTTTGGTTCCGGGACAGGGGGCCTACGAGCAGTACTTC. Together with reference TRBV12-5 and TRBJ2-7, the CDR3 gives the full variable domain: DARVTQTPRHKVTEMGQEVTMRCQPILGHNTVFWYRQTMMQGLELLAYFRNRAPLDDSGMPKDRFSAEMPDATLATLKIQPSEPRDSAVYFCASGLVPGQGAYEQYFGPGTRLTVT.

J is TRBJ2-1 and V is TRBV11-2; a weak D match, TRBD2 (6 bases). CDR3 length: 13 amino acids. From germline, CDR1 is SGHAT and CDR2 FQNNGV. V was shortened by 7 bases and J by 5 bases, with 12 bases between the two germline ends. For the CDR3, the DNA is TGTGCCAGCACCCTACCGGGGGACAATGAGCAGTTCTTC. It encodes CASTLPGDNEQFF.

J is TRBJ1-5 and V is TRBV7-2; 7 bases line up with TRBD1. V shed 1 base and J 5 bases; nucleotides not matched to a gene: 5. The CDR3 runs to 15 residues. The germline V gene has CDR1 SGHTA and CDR2 FQGNSA. This CDR3 reads CASSLEGAGYQPQHF. The CDR3 coding sequence is TGTGCCAGCAGCTTAGAGGGGGCAGGGTATCAGCCCCAGCATTTT. Supplemented by reference TRBV7-2 and TRBJ1-5, the full variable domain reads GAGVSQSPSNKVTEKGKDVELRCDPISGHTALYWYRQSLGQGLEFLIYFQGNSAPDKSGLPSDRFSAERTGGSVSTLTIQRTQQEDSAVYLCASSLEGAGYQPQHFGDGTRLSIL.

The V and J genes are TRBV7-8 and TRBJ1-1, with D hard to call. The V and J ends lost 7 bases and 4 bases respectively, with 13 bases between them. The CDR3 spans 13 residues. The germline V gene has CDR1 SGHVS and CDR2 FQNEAQ. The CDR3 DNA sequence: TGTGCCAGCATCGTCGGGATGGGCACTGAAGCTTTCTTT. It translates to CASIVGMGTEAFF.

This chain connects TRBV1 to TRBJ1-1. TRBV1 is a listed pseudogene. This CDR3 comprises 20 residues. The CDR3 region is CTSSQEGEEIHSTSNTEAFF. CDR3 DNA sequence: TGCACCAGCAGCCAAGAGGGGGAGGAAATACACTCCACATCGAACACTGAAGCTTTCTTT.